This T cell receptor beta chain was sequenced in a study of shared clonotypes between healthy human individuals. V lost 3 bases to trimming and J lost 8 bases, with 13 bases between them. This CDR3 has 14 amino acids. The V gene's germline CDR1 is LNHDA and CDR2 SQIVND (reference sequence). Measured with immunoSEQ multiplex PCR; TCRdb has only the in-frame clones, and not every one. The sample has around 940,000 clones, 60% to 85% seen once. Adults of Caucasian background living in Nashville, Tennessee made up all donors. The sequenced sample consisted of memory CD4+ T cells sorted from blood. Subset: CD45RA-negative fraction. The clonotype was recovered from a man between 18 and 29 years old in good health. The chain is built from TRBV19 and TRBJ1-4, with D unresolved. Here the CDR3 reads CASSITEGREKLFF. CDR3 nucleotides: TGTGCCAGTAGTATTACGGAGGGTCGGGAAAAACTGTTTTTT.